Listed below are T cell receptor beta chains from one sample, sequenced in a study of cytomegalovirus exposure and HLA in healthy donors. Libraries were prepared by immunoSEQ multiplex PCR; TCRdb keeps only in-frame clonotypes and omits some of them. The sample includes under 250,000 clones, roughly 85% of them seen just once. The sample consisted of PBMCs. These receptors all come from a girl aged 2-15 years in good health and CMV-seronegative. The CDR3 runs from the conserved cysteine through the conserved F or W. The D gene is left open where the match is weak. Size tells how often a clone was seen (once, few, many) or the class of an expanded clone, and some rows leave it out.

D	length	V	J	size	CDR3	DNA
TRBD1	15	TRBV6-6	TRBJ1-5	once	CASSYSGQEGQPQHF	TGTGCCAGCAGTTACTCCGGACAGGAGGGTCAGCCCCAGCATTTT
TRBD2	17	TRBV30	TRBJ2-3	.	CAWSRLRTSGSTDTQYF	TGTGCCTGGAGTCGACTTCGGACTAGCGGGAGCACAGATACGCAGTATTTT
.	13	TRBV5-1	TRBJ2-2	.	CASSLEATGELFF	TGCGCCAGCAGCTTGGAAGCGACCGGGGAGCTGTTTTTT
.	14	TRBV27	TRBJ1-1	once	CASSFSGMNTEAFF	TGTGCCAGCAGTTTTTCAGGGATGAACACTGAAGCTTTCTTT
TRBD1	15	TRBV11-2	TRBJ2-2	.	CASSIGTDFGGELFF	TGTGCCAGCAGCATCGGGACAGATTTCGGCGGGGAGCTGTTTTTT
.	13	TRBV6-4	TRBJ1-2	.	CASSGQFGDGYTF	TGTGCCAGCAGCGGACAGTTCGGCGATGGCTACACCTTC
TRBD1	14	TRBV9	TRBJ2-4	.	CASSSTGGRNIQYF	TGTGCCAGCAGCTCGACAGGGGGTCGGAACATTCAGTACTTC
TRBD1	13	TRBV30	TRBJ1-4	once	CALGGSYNEKLFF	TGTGCCTTAGGGGGCAGTTATAATGAAAAACTGTTTTTT
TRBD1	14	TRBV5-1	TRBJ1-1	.	CASSYDRGITEAFF	TGCGCCAGCAGCTATGACAGGGGAATTACTGAAGCTTTCTTT
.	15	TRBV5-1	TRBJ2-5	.	CASSRTAAIKETQYF	TGCGCCAGCAGCCGCACTGCGGCCATAAAAGAGACCCAGTACTTC
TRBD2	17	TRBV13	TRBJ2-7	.	CASSFRTSGILVYEQYF	TGTGCCAGCAGCTTCCGGACTAGCGGAATCCTAGTTTACGAGCAGTACTTC
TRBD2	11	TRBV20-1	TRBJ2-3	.	CSAAPGLVQYF	TGCAGTGCGGCACCGGGACTAGTGCAGTATTTT
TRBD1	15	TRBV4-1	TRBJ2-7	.	CASRGTGTGSYEQYF	TGCGCCAGCAGGGGCACCGGGACAGGGTCCTACGAGCAGTACTTC
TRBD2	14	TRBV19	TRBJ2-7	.	CASSEAGGLYEQYF	TGTGCCAGTAGTGAGGCGGGGGGACTCTACGAGCAGTACTTC
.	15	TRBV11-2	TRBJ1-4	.	CASSEARIFNEKLFF	TGTGCCAGCAGCGAAGCACGCATTTTTAATGAAAAACTGTTTTTT
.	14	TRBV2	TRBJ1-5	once	CANSERTGNQPQHF	TGTGCCAACAGTGAAAGGACAGGCAATCAGCCCCAGCATTTT
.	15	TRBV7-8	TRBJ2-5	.	CASSLYKGNQETQYF	TGTGCCAGCAGCTTATACAAGGGGAACCAAGAGACCCAGTACTTC
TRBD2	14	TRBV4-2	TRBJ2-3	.	CASSLGLVGDTQYF	TGTGCCAGCAGCCTTGGACTAGTCGGTGATACGCAGTATTTT
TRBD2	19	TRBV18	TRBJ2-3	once	CASSPLGSVSGRVADTQYF	TGTGCCAGCTCACCACTGGGGAGCGTGAGCGGGAGGGTCGCAGATACGCAGTATTTT
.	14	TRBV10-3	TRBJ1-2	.	CAISELETAYGYTF	TGTGCCATCAGTGAATTGGAGACGGCCTATGGCTACACCTTC
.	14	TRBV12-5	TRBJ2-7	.	CASGSPGIIGEQYF	TGTGCTAGTGGTTCCCCGGGAATCATCGGCGAGCAGTACTTC
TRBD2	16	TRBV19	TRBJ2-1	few	CASSISPSGRAIEQFF	TGTGCCAGTAGTATCTCCCCTAGCGGGAGGGCCATTGAGCAGTTCTTC
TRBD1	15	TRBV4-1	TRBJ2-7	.	CASSLGQGRGYEQYF	TGCGCCAGCAGCCTCGGACAGGGCAGGGGCTACGAGCAGTACTTC
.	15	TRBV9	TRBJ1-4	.	CASSAGQIDNEKLFF	TGTGCCAGCAGCGCGGGACAAATAGATAATGAAAAACTGTTTTTT
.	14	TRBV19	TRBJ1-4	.	CASSIQGFNEKLFF	TGTGCCAGTAGTATTCAGGGATTTAATGAAAAACTGTTTTTT
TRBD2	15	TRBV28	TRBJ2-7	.	CASSSTSGTYYEQYF	TGTGCCAGCAGCTCGACTAGCGGGACTTACTACGAGCAGTACTTC
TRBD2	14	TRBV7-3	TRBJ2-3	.	CASSSAGGSDTQYF	TGTGCCAGCAGCTCGGCGGGGGGGTCAGATACGCAGTATTTT
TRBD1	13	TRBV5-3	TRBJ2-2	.	CARSPGQGGELFF	TGTGCCAGAAGCCCAGGACAGGGCGGGGAGCTGTTTTTT
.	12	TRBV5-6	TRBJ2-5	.	CASSRLVETQYF	TGTGCCAGCAGCCGACTAGTTGAGACCCAGTACTTC
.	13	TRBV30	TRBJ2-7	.	CAWTWRGRGEQYF	TGTGCCTGGACATGGAGGGGCAGGGGGGAGCAGTACTTC
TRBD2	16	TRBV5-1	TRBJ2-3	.	CASSLAGTTTTDTQYF	TGCGCCAGCAGCTTGGCTGGGACTACAACCACAGATACGCAGTATTTT
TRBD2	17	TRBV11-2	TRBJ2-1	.	CASSHGTSGRSYNEQFF	TGTGCCAGCAGCCACGGGACTAGCGGGAGATCCTACAATGAGCAGTTCTTC
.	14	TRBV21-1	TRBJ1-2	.	CASSKASTGDGYTF	TGTGCCAGCAGCAAAGCGTCAACAGGGGATGGCTACACCTTC
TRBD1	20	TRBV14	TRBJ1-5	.	CASSHQGAGYLSLGNQPQHF	TGTGCCAGCAGCCATCAGGGGGCCGGGTACCTCTCGTTAGGCAATCAGCCCCAGCATTTT
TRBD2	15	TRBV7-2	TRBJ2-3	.	CASSYGLARTDTQYF	TGTGCCAGCAGCTACGGACTAGCACGCACAGATACGCAGTATTTT
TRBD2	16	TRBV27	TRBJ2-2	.	CASSLSVAGPAGELFF	TGTGCCAGCAGTTTATCGGTAGCGGGACCGGCCGGGGAGCTGTTTTTT
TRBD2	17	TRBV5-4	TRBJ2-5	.	CASSLELAGEGRETQYF	TGTGCCAGCAGCTTGGAGCTAGCGGGAGAGGGGCGAGAGACCCAGTACTTC
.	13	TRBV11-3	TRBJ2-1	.	CASSLVGESEQFF	TGTGCCAGCAGCTTAGTCGGGGAAAGTGAGCAGTTCTTC
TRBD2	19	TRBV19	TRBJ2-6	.	CASSMGLAGGPSGANVLTF	TGTGCCAGTAGTATGGGACTAGCGGGGGGGCCGTCTGGGGCCAACGTCCTGACTTTC
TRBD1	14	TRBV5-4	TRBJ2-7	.	CASSWDRGPYEQYF	TGTGCCAGCAGCTGGGACAGGGGACCCTACGAGCAGTACTTC
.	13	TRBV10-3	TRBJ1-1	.	CAISTQGEDEAFF	TGTGCCATCAGTACACAGGGAGAGGATGAAGCTTTCTTT
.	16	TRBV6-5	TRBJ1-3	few	CASSYQGALSGNTIYF	TGTGCCAGCAGTTACCAAGGGGCACTCTCTGGAAACACCATATATTTT
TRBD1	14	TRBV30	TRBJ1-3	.	CAWRLTGSVNTIYF	TGTGCCTGGAGGCTGACAGGGAGCGTAAACACCATATATTTT
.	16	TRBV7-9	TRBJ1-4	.	CASSLGSRATNEKLFF	TGTGCCAGCAGCTTAGGAAGCCGCGCAACTAATGAAAAACTGTTTTTT
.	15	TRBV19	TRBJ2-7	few	CASSTPGDGSYEQYF	TGTGCCAGTAGTACACCAGGGGACGGCTCCTACGAGCAGTACTTC
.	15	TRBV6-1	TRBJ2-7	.	CASSEGQGSFYEQYF	TGTGCCAGCAGTGAAGGGCAGGGGAGTTTCTACGAGCAGTACTTC